The rows below give T cell receptor beta chains drawn from one sample of a study of blood T cell repertoires in COVID-19. Sequencing used immunoSEQ multiplex PCR; TCRdb keeps in-frame clones, though not all of them. The table shows more than 40,000 clones, with over 75% occurring only once. The sequenced sample was peripheral blood. The receptors shown here come from a man aged 50 to 59 with active COVID-19. CDR3s include the opening cysteine and the closing phenylalanine or tryptophan. A D gene is named only where the DNA matches it firmly. Clone size, where shown, is once, few, many, or a class for clones that have expanded.

clone_size	j_call	v_call	d_call	cdr3_nt	cdr3_aa
-	TRBJ2-5	TRBV21-1	-	TGTGCCAGCAGCAAGGAGGGACTAGCGGGAGAAGAGACCCAGTACTTC	CASSKEGLAGEETQYF
-	TRBJ2-2	TRBV28	TRBD1	TGTGCCAGCAGTGGGCGGGGACAGGGGGCTGTCACCGGGGAGCTGTTTTTT	CASSGRGQGAVTGELFF
-	TRBJ1-3	TRBV7-2	TRBD1	TGTGCCAGCACCTACAGGGGCTCTGGAAACACCATATATTTT	CASTYRGSGNTIYF
-	TRBJ2-5	TRBV29-1	TRBD1	TGCAGCTGTGACAGGGGTGAAGAGACCCAGTACTTC	CSCDRGEETQYF
-	TRBJ2-2	TRBV6-6	TRBD2	TGTGCCAGCAGTCTGACTAGCGGGGGGACCGGGGAGCTGTTTTTT	CASSLTSGGTGELFF
once	TRBJ1-1	TRBV2	TRBD1	TGTGCCAGCCGGGACAGGGCGAACACTGAAGCTTTCTTT	CASRDRANTEAFF
once	TRBJ1-1	TRBV27	-	TGTGCCAGCAGTCGAGGGTCGGCTGGGTCTGAAGCTTTCTTT	CASSRGSAGSEAFF
-	TRBJ1-1	TRBV7-2	TRBD1	TGTGCCAGCAGCCCAGAGCCAGGGGGCTTTGAAGCTTTCTTT	CASSPEPGGFEAFF
-	TRBJ1-1	TRBV14	TRBD1	TGTGCCAGCAGCCTACGTACCGGGACAGGGTGGGGGAACACTGAAGCTTTCTTT	CASSLRTGTGWGNTEAFF
-	TRBJ1-1	TRBV4-1	-	TGCGCCAGCAGCCTTGCCTCGGGGATCATGAACACTGAAGCTTTCTTT	CASSLASGIMNTEAFF
-	TRBJ2-7	TRBV28	TRBD1	TGTGCCAGCCACCTTAGCGGGACAGGGGCTAACGAGCAGTACTTC	CASHLSGTGANEQYF
-	TRBJ2-1	TRBV9	TRBD2	TGTCCCAGCAGCGCCTGGTCGGCTTGCGGGGGGCCGGGGCAGTTCTTC	CPSSAWSACGGPGQFF
-	TRBJ2-1	TRBV7-8	TRBD1	TGTGCCAGCAGCCTAGGACAGGGGAGCTACAATGAGCAGTTCTTC	CASSLGQGSYNEQFF
-	TRBJ2-1	TRBV6-5	TRBD2	TGTGCCAGCACCCCTAGCGGGAACAACAATGAGCAGTTCTTC	CASTPSGNNNEQFF
-	TRBJ2-2	TRBV7-3	TRBD2	TGTGCCAGCAGCGGATTGGGACGAGCGGGGGTTTCGAACACCGGGGAGCTGTTTTTT	CASSGLGRAGVSNTGELFF
-	TRBJ2-3	TRBV5-1	-	TGCGCCAGCAGCGCGTCGGGAGTGGAAGATACGCAGTATTTT	CASSASGVEDTQYF
-	TRBJ2-1	TRBV11-2	TRBD2	TGTGCCAGCAGCTTGCTCCTCGCGCAGCTAGCGGAGAACAATGAGCAGTTCTTC	CASSLLLAQLAENNEQFF
-	TRBJ2-3	TRBV14	-	TGTGCCAGCAGCCTCGAATCCAGGGGAGGGTTAGATACGCAGTATTTT	CASSLESRGGLDTQYF
-	TRBJ2-3	TRBV11-2	TRBD2	TGTGCCAGCAGCAGGCGCGGGGGGTTCAGCACAGATACGCAGTATTTT	CASSRRGGFSTDTQYF
-	TRBJ1-2	TRBV7-9	TRBD1	TGTGCCAGCAGCTTACGAGGACAGGGGGCGGATGGCTACACCTTC	CASSLRGQGADGYTF
-	TRBJ1-1	TRBV11-3	-	TGTGCCAGCAGCTTTAAAAGGTTGGGCGGACTTCAAGCTTTCTTT	CASSFKRLGGLQAFF
-	TRBJ2-4	TRBV7-9	TRBD1	TGTGCCAGCAGCCAAGCCGGAGCAGGGGGAAAAAACATTCAGTACTTC	CASSQAGAGGKNIQYF
-	TRBJ2-5	TRBV10-1	-	TGCGCCAGCAGTGAACAGGGAGAGGAGACCCAGTACTTC	CASSEQGEETQYF
-	TRBJ2-5	TRBV2	-	TGTGCCAGCAGTGAAGTGTCCCACTTCTACTTC	CASSEVSHFYF
once	TRBJ1-2	TRBV6-2/TRBV6-3	-	TGTGCCAGCAGTTCGACAGCGGGCCAGTGGGGCTACACCTTC	CASSSTAGQWGYTF
-	TRBJ2-1	TRBV27	TRBD2	TGTGCCAGCAGCAGAAGGAGGGGACTAGCGCTAGCAAATGAGCAGTTCTTC	CASSRRRGLALANEQFF
-	TRBJ2-1	TRBV12-5	-	TGTGCTAGTGGACCCACTAGCCGCTCCTACAATGAGCAGTTCTTC	CASGPTSRSYNEQFF
-	TRBJ2-7	TRBV11-3	-	TGTGCCAGCAGCTTAGACGGGATTTCTAACGAGCAGTACTTC	CASSLDGISNEQYF
-	TRBJ1-3	TRBV29-1	TRBD1	TGCAGCGTTCGACAGGGTGGAAACACCATATATTTT	CSVRQGGNTIYF
-	TRBJ2-2	TRBV7-3	TRBD1	TGTGCCAGCAGCTTAAGATCAACCCCAAGACAGGGGAGTACCCGGGAGCTGTTTTTT	CASSLRSTPRQGSTRELFF
few	TRBJ1-2	TRBV4-3	-	TGCGCCAGCAGGAGGGGAGGAGAAGGCTACACCTTC	CASRRGGEGYTF
few	TRBJ2-5	TRBV7-2	TRBD1	TGTGCCAGCAGCTTAGGAGGGGACAGACCCCAAGAGACCCAGTACTTC	CASSLGGDRPQETQYF
-	TRBJ2-1	TRBV11-2	TRBD2	TGTGCCAGCAGCCCACCCACTAGCGGGAGGGCCAATGAGCAGTTCTTC	CASSPPTSGRANEQFF
-	TRBJ2-3	TRBV6-5	-	TGTGCCAGCAGGGACTACCAGTCGGATACGCAGTATTTT	CASRDYQSDTQYF
-	TRBJ2-7	TRBV7-8	TRBD1	TGTGCCAGCAGCTTAAGACCGGGACAGATTACCTACGAGCAGTACTTC	CASSLRPGQITYEQYF
-	TRBJ2-3	TRBV19	-	TGTGCCAGTAGTATAGGGGGGACAAATACGCAGTATTTT	CASSIGGTNTQYF
-	TRBJ1-6	TRBV2	-	TGTGCCAGCAGGAGGTCTTCACCCCTCCACTTT	CASRRSSPLHF
-	TRBJ1-2	TRBV4-3	-	TGCGCCAGCAGCCAAGATTGGCGACAGGCCCTAAGCTATGGCTACACCTTC	CASSQDWRQALSYGYTF
once	TRBJ2-2	TRBV20-1	TRBD2	TGCAGTGCTAGTGCTAGCGGGAGGGCCGTCGGGGAGCTGTTTTTT	CSASASGRAVGELFF
-	TRBJ1-2	TRBV6-2/TRBV6-3	TRBD1	TGTGCCAGCAGTTGGACAGGGGCCTATGGCTACACCTTC	CASSWTGAYGYTF
-	TRBJ2-5	TRBV28	-	TGTGCCAGCCGGACAACCCAAGAGACCCAGTACTTC	CASRTTQETQYF